The 25 T cell receptor beta chains below come from one sample, sequenced in a study of T-cell memory formation after mild COVID-19. TCRdb independently ran MiXCR on the 5' RACE reads; one entry per CDR3 protein. The data contain around 130,000 distinct CDR3 sequences, 5% to 6.5% of them singletons. The sequenced material came from PBMCs or a T cell subset sorted from them (not recorded which). The receptors derive from an adult woman who had mild COVID-19 (a few samples of this study predate the infection). Cell type and time point are not known.

The chain uses TRBV27 and TRBJ2-1; 11 bases are shared with TRBD2. The V and J ends lost 4 bases and 9 bases, in that order; junction bases with no gene match: 5. The CDR3 totals 14 residues. Germline CDR1 reads MNHEY; CDR2 reads SMNVEV (reference sequence). Here the CDR3 reads CASSSLAGGREQFF. CDR3 DNA: TGTGCCAGCAGTTCCCTAGCGGGAGGCCGTGAGCAGTTCTTC.

This clonotype was recorded many times. The junction differs from germline at one of its ends, possibly a read error. V and J are TRBV7-7 and TRBJ2-7, with TRBD1 matching over 10 bases. Per the germline V gene, CDR1 is SSHAT and CDR2 is FNYEAQ (reference sequence). This CDR3 has 16 residues. CDR3 DNA sequence: TGTGCTAGCAGCATCGGACAGGGGGGTATAAAGTACGAGCAGTACTTC. It translates to CASSIGQGGIKYEQYF.

Ten or more counts support this clonotype. The chain joins TRBV7-6 to TRBJ2-7, with 8 positions matching TRBD2. This CDR3 spans 15 amino acids. V lost 5 bases, J lost 3 bases, and 9 bases stayed unmatched. CDR1 is SGHVS and CDR2 is FNYEAQ in the germline V gene. The CDR3 DNA reads as TGTGCCAGCAGCCAACTTCCGGGACTAGTCTACGAGCAGTACTTC. Translating it yields CASSQLPGLVYEQYF.

The gene calls are TRBV9 and TRBJ1-5; TRBD1 is a possible D gene (5 bases). Per germline, CDR1 SGDLS and CDR2 YYNGEE. The CDR3 runs 15 residues. V was cut by 3 bases and J by 2 bases, with 12 bases left in between. This CDR3 reads CASSEGTLGNQPQHF. Written as DNA, the CDR3 is TGTGCCAGCAGCGAAGGGACCCTCGGCAATCAGCCCCAGCATTTT.

This clonotype appeared a few times. For the CDR3, the DNA is TGTGCCAGCAGTACACCCCGAGACGGGACGGTGAACACTGAAGCTTTCTTT. Translating it yields CASSTPRDGTVNTEAFF. V and J are TRBV12-3 or TRBV12-4 and TRBJ1-1; D might be TRBD1 (5 bases). Trimming took off 5 bases at V and 0 bases at J, with 19 bases between the two ends. The CDR3 is made up of 17 amino acids.

This clonotype was seen more than once but under ten times. V is TRBV6-5 and J is TRBJ1-3; D is unresolved. Germline V gene data show CDR1 as MNHEY and CDR2 as SVGAGI. The CDR3 runs 15 residues. Trimming left V 4 bases short and J 0 bases short, with 10 bases between. The chain's CDR3 is CASSSRLVSGNTIYF. CDR3 in DNA: TGTGCCAGCAGTTCCCGTTTGGTCTCTGGAAACACCATATATTTT.

In its sample, this clonotype was seen many times. This chain links TRBV9 with TRBJ1-6; 8 nucleotides match TRBD1. V gave up 4 bases and J gave up 8 bases; unmatched junction bases: 8. Germline loops: CDR1 SGDLS, CDR2 YYNGEE. The CDR3 totals 15 residues. The CDR3 bases are TGTGCCAGCAGCCCCCGACAGGGGCCCGATTCACCCCTCCACTTT. Amino acid sequence: CASSPRQGPDSPLHF.

This clonotype occurred many times. The rearrangement joins TRBV20-1 to TRBJ2-7; 7 bases line up with TRBD1. V was clipped by 2 bases and J by 9 bases; unmatched bases: 10. CDR1 is DFQATT and CDR2 is SNEGSKA in the germline V gene (reference sequence). CDR3 length: 13 residues. The CDR3: CSARPGTRQGQYF. The CDR3 DNA is TGCAGTGCTAGACCCGGGACCAGACAGGGGCAGTACTTC.

The table lists this clonotype with many counts. This chain connects TRBV2 to TRBJ2-1, with D tentatively TRBD1 (5 bases). Germline CDR1 and CDR2: SNHLY and FYNNEI. V dropped 0 bases and J dropped 12 bases, with 12 bases sitting between them. CDR3 length: 13 amino acids. CDR3 sequence (DNA): TGTGCCAGCAGTGAAGCGCTAGACAGAACGCAGTTCTTC. The encoded protein is CASSEALDRTQFF.

This clonotype was recorded at least ten times. V and J are TRBV4-2 and TRBJ2-1; possibly TRBD2 for D (5 bases). The CDR3 runs to 16 residues. Per the germline V gene, CDR1 is LGHNA and CDR2 is YNFKEQ. V was cut by 5 bases and J by 0 bases, with 14 bases left in between. The CDR3 region is CASSGVSASSYNEQFF. The CDR3 DNA is TGTGCCAGCAGCGGAGTTAGCGCGAGCTCCTACAATGAGCAGTTCTTC.

The V gene is TRBV7-8, the J gene TRBJ2-1; 12 bases map to TRBD2. CDR1 is SGHVS, CDR2 FQNEAQ, per germline. V shed 10 bases and J 4 bases; nucleotides not matched to a gene: 11. This CDR3 is built from 16 residues. CDR3 DNA: TGTGCCACCTCCCCCCGGACTAGCGGGATTTACAATGAGCAGTTCTTC. It yields the protein CATSPRTSGIYNEQFF.

This clonotype was recorded at least ten times. J is TRBJ2-7 and V is TRBV5-1, with 8 bases identical to TRBD2. With V trimmed by 4 bases and J by 1 base, 10 bases remained unmatched. The CDR3 has 16 amino acids. Germline CDR1 and CDR2: SGHRS and YFSETQ. CDR3 bases: TGCGCCAGCAGCCGAACTCAAGCGGGAGAATCCTACGAGCAGTACTTC. This gives the protein CASSRTQAGESYEQYF.

The chain combines TRBV20-1 with TRBJ2-1; TRBD1 is a possible D gene (6 bases). V was cut by 0 bases and J by 6 bases, with 18 bases left in between. Germline V CDR1 and CDR2: DFQATT, SNEGSKA (reference sequence). The CDR3 consists of 16 residues. The CDR3 loop reads CSARDRGHQGGNEQFF. DNA for the CDR3: TGCAGTGCTAGAGATCGGGGACACCAAGGCGGCAATGAGCAGTTCTTC.

This chain connects TRBV29-1 to TRBJ2-7; 7 nucleotides match TRBD1. Germline lookup yields CDR1 SQVTM and CDR2 ANQGSEA. The CDR3 length is 12 residues. V dropped 5 bases and J dropped 6; count of bases not matched to a gene: 7. This CDR3 reads CSVQGVSGEQYF. In DNA, the CDR3 is TGCAGCGTTCAGGGGGTATCGGGCGAGCAGTACTTC.

This clonotype was seen more than once but under ten times. The chain employs TRBV5-1 and TRBJ2-2, with 7 bases aligning to TRBD2. Trimming took 5 bases from V and 4 from J; bases not matched to a gene: 11. The CDR3 loop spans 16 amino acids. CDR1 SGHRS and CDR2 YFSETQ come from the germline V gene. Written as DNA, the CDR3 is TGCGCCAGCAGGTCTAGCGGCTCGGCAAGCACCGGGGAGCTGTTTTTT. Its protein product is CASRSSGSASTGELFF.

This clonotype has a handful of counts. This chain links TRBV5-1 with TRBJ2-1; the match to TRBD1 covers 7 bases. This CDR3 has 15 amino acids. The V gene's germline CDR1 is SGHRS and CDR2 YFSETQ. V shed 1 base and J 4 bases; nucleotides not matched to a gene: 5. In nucleotides, the CDR3 is TGCGCCAGCAGCTTGCAGAGACAGGGATACAATGAGCAGTTCTTC. Protein product: CASSLQRQGYNEQFF. Complete variable domain (other parts from reference TRBV5-1 and TRBJ2-1): KAGVTQTPRYLIKTRGQQVTLSCSPISGHRSVSWYQQTPGQGLQFLFEYFSETQRNKGNFPGRFSGRQFSNSRSEMNVSTLELGDSALYLCASSLQRQGYNEQFFGPGTRLTVL.

The sample holds a few counts of this clonotype. V gene TRBV20-1 combines with J gene TRBJ1-6, with D possibly being TRBD1 (5 bases). Per the germline V gene, CDR1 is DFQATT and CDR2 is SNEGSKA (reference sequence). V was pared by 5 bases and J by 6 bases, with 14 bases between. The CDR3 is 14 amino acids. This chain's CDR3 is CSASGGGGNSPLHF. The CDR3 DNA reads TGCAGTGCTTCCGGGGGGGGAGGTAATTCACCCCTCCACTTT.

This clonotype has ten or more counts. The V gene is TRBV12-3 or TRBV12-4, the J gene TRBJ1-1; 7 nucleotides line up with TRBD1. The CDR3 consists of 14 residues. The V segment lost 6 bases and the J segment 1 base; nucleotides outside the gene matches: 5. CDR3 sequence: CASSKDRANTEAFF. CDR3 DNA sequence: TGTGCCAGCAGCAAAGACAGGGCGAACACTGAAGCTTTCTTT.

This clonotype has more than one count but fewer than ten. This sequence joins TRBV11-3 and TRBJ2-3; D may be TRBD1 (5 bases). CDR3 length: 14 amino acids. V gave up 2 bases and J gave up 3 bases, with 9 bases separating them. CDR1 is SGHNT and CDR2 is YENEEA in the germline V gene. CDR3 residues: CASSLSTGTDTQYF. Here the CDR3 DNA reads TGTGCCAGCAGCTTATCAACAGGAACAGATACGCAGTATTTT.

V gene TRBV6-1 combines with J gene TRBJ2-7, with 8 bases that match TRBD1. CDR3 length: 14 residues. Losses at the gene ends were 3 bases for V and 5 bases for J; bases not matched to a gene: 6. CDR1 is MNHNS, CDR2 SASEGT, per germline. The chain's CDR3 is CASSEDRVVDEQYF. CDR3 sequence (DNA): TGTGCCAGCAGTGAGGACAGGGTCGTTGACGAGCAGTACTTC.

The chain carries TRBV29-1 and TRBJ2-7; possibly TRBD2 for D (5 bases). V lost 1 base and J 1 base, leaving 8 bases between the germline ends. In germline, CDR1 is SQVTM, CDR2 ANQGSEA. The CDR3 runs 13 residues. The CDR3 DNA reads as TGCAGCGTTGAAGCCGGGAATTCCTACGAGCAGTACTTC. Amino acids: CSVEAGNSYEQYF.

This clonotype was counted many times. The rearrangement joins TRBV7-2 to TRBJ2-5, with TRBD2 matching 8 bases. Germline values: CDR1 SGHTA, CDR2 FQGNSA. This CDR3 has 17 residues. J lost 5 bases, V lost 1 base, and 12 bases had no gene match. CDR3 region: CASSLVAGRFLRETQYF. The CDR3, as DNA: TGTGCCAGCAGCTTAGTAGCGGGGCGGTTCCTCCGGGAGACCCAGTACTTC.

This clonotype has just a few counts. This sequence joins TRBV29-1 and TRBJ2-5; D is unclear. There are 13 residues in the CDR3. The ends were cut back, 2 bases at V and 1 base at J, with 8 bases in the middle. Germline CDR1 and CDR2: SQVTM and ANQGSEA. Written as DNA, the CDR3 is TGCAGCGTTGAAAACCGAGCCCAAGAGACCCAGTACTTC. Protein product: CSVENRAQETQYF. Looking up the rest from reference TRBV29-1 and TRBJ2-5 gives the full variable domain: SAVISQKPSRDICQRGTSLTIQCQVDSQVTMMFWYRQQPGQSLTLIATANQGSEATYESGFVIDKFPISRPNLTFSTLTVSNMSPEDSSIYLCSVENRAQETQYFGPGTRLLVL.

The chain recombines TRBV24-1 with TRBJ2-3; the match to TRBD2 covers 12 bases. The V segment lost 4 bases and the J segment 2 bases; nucleotides outside the gene matches: 12. Germline V gene sequence: CDR1 KGHDR, CDR2 SFDVKD. This CDR3 region has 19 residues. CDR3 loop: CATSDRGPLAGGATDTQYF. CDR3 coding DNA: TGTGCCACCAGTGACCGTGGCCCTCTAGCGGGGGGGGCCACAGATACGCAGTATTTT.

This clonotype was detected a few times. The chain is built from TRBV20-1 and TRBJ2-7; 8 bases agree with TRBD1. CDR3 length equals 15 residues. Germline V lookup: CDR1 DFQATT, CDR2 SNEGSKA (reference sequence). The ends lost 0 bases at V and 4 bases at J; junction bases unmatched: 8. CDR3 bases: TGCAGTGCTAGAGATCGGGCAGGGGGCTCGTACGAGCAGTACTTC. Translation gives CSARDRAGGSYEQYF.